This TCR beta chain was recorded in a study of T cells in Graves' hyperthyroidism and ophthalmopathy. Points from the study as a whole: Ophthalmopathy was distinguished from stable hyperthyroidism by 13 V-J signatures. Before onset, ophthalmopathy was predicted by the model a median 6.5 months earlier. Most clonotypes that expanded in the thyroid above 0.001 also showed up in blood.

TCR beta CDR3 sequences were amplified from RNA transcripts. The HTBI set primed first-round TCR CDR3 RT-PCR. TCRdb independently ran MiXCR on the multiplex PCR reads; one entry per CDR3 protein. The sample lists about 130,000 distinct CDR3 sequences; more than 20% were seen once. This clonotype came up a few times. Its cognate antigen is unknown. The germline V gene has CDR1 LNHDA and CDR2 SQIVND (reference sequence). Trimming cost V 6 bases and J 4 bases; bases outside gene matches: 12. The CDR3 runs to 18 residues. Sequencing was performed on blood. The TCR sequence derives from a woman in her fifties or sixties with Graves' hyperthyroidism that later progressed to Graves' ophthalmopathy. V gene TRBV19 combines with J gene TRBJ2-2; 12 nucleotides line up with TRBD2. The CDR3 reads CASSPGLAGRGSTGELFF. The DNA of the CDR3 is TGTGCCAGTAGCCCCGGACTAGCGGGACGGGGGAGCACCGGGGAGCTGTTTTTT. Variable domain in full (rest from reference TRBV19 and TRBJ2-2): DGGITQSPKYLFRKEGQNVTLSCEQNLNHDAMYWYRQDPGQGLRLIYYSQIVNDFQKGDIAEGYSVSREKKESFPLTVTSAQKNPTAFYLCASSPGLAGRGSTGELFFGEGSRLTVL.